This T cell receptor (beta chain) derives from a study of cytomegalovirus exposure and HLA in healthy donors. 60 Vbeta and 13 Jbeta primers were used in PCR. The method was immunoSEQ multiplex PCR; TCRdb's version includes in-frame clones alone and lacks a portion of them. The data show 90,000 to 100,000 clones, with approximately 69% seen just once and 0.95% to 1.5% held by the top ten. This clone was observed a handful of times. Germline V CDR1 and CDR2: SEHNR, FQNEAQ (reference sequence). Deletions cut 5 bases from V and 2 bases from J, with 11 bases between. This CDR3 spans 14 amino acids. The chain recombines TRBV7-9 with TRBJ2-3; tentative D call: TRBD1 (6 bases). Sequenced input: PBMCs. The TCR originated in a female donor in good health and CMV-seronegative. CDR3 residues: CASSTTGPTDTQYF. CDR3 sequence (DNA): TGTGCCAGCAGCACTACAGGGCCCACAGATACGCAGTATTTT.